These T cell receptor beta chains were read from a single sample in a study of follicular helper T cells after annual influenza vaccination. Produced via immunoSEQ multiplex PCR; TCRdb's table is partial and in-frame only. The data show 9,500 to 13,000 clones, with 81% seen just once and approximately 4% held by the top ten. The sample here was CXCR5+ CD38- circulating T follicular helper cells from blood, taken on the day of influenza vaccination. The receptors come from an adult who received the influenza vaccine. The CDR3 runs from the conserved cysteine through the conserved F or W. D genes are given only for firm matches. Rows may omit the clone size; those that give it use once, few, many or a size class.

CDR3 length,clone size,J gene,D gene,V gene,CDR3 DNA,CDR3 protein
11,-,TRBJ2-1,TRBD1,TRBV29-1,TGCAGCATTCGCCGGGGACAGGAGCAGTTCTTC,CSIRRGQEQFF
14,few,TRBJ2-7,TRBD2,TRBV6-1,TGTGCCAGCGATGGGACTAGCTTCTTCTACGAGCAGTACTTC,CASDGTSFFYEQYF
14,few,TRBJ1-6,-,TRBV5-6,TGTGCCAGCAGCTTGATCTCAGGGGTTTCACCCCTCCACTTT,CASSLISGVSPLHF
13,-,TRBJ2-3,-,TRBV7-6,TGTGCCAGCAGCCCCAGCCACACAGATACGCAGTATTTT,CASSPSHTDTQYF
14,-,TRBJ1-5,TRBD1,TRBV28,TGTGCCAGCAGGCCCGACAGGGTCGGGCAGCCCCAGCATTTT,CASRPDRVGQPQHF
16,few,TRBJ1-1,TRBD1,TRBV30,TGTGCCTGGAGTCGCCCTACGGGACAGGAGAACACTGAAGCTTTCTTT,CAWSRPTGQENTEAFF
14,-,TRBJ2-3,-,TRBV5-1,TGCGCCAGCAGCCCGGGAAGTGGCGGCGATACGCAGTATTTT,CASSPGSGGDTQYF
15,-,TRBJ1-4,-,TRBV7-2,TGTGCCAGCAGCTCCCAGGCAGCAACTAATGAAAAACTGTTTTTT,CASSSQAATNEKLFF
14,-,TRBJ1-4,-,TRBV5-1,TGCGCCAGCAGCCCCGAACAACAGATGGAGAAACTGTTTTTT,CASSPEQQMEKLFF
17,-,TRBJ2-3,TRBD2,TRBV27,TGTGCCACTAAATTGACTAGCGGGGGGAGAGGGGCAGATACGCAGTATTTT,CATKLTSGGRGADTQYF
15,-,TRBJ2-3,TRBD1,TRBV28,TGTGCCAGCCAGGGAGGGACAGGGATAGCAGATACGCAGTATTTT,CASQGGTGIADTQYF
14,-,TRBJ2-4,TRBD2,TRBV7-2,TGTGCCAGCAGCTTATCGTCGGGGGGAAACATTCAGTACTTC,CASSLSSGGNIQYF
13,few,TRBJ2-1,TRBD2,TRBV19,TGTGCCAGTAAAGCTAGCGGGGCGCATGAGCAGTTCTTC,CASKASGAHEQFF
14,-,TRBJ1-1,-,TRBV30,TGTGCCTGGAGTGGAGGACAGATGAACACTGAAGCTTTCTTT,CAWSGGQMNTEAFF
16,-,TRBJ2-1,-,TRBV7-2,TGTGCCAGCAGCCGCCGAGGGGGGGATGGGCAAAATGAGCAGTTCTTC,CASSRRGGDGQNEQFF
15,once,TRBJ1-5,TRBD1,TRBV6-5,TGTGCCAGCAGTTTCGGACAGGGCGAAGTCCAGCCCCAGCATTTT,CASSFGQGEVQPQHF
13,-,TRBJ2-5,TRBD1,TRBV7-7,TGTGCTAGCAGCCGTGGACAGGGTTGGACCCAGTACTTC,CASSRGQGWTQYF
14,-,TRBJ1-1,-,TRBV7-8,TGTGCCAGCAGCTTAGCACGGGGAAACACTGAAGCTTTCTTT,CASSLARGNTEAFF
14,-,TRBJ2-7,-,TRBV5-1,TGCGCCAGCAGCTTGTCACAGGGTCCCTCCGAGCAGTACTTC,CASSLSQGPSEQYF
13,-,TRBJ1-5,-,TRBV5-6,TGTGCCAGCCAGTCGGCCCCCAATCAGCCCCAGCATTTT,CASQSAPNQPQHF
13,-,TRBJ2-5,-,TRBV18,TGTGCCAGCTCATTAGGGTACCAAGAGACCCAGTACTTC,CASSLGYQETQYF
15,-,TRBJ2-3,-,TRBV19,TGTGCCACTTCCGGGATATCCACCGTCACAGATACGCAGTATTTT,CATSGISTVTDTQYF
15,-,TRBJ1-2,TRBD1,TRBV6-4,TGTGCCAGCAGTGAAACGGGCAGGGGGCAAAGTGGCTACACCTTC,CASSETGRGQSGYTF
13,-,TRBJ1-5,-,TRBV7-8,TGTGCCAGCAGCTTCCAGGGAAATCAGCCCCAGCATTTT,CASSFQGNQPQHF
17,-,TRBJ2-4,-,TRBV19,TGTGCCAGTAGTATAGCCGAGACAGCCGTAGCCAAAAACATTCAGTACTTC,CASSIAETAVAKNIQYF
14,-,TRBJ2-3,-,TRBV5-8,TGTGCCAGCAGCATCCGGCGGCTGTTAAATACGCAGTATTTT,CASSIRRLLNTQYF
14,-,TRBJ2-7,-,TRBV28,TGTGCCAGCAGCGTACCAGTGAAAAACTACGAGCAGTACTTC,CASSVPVKNYEQYF
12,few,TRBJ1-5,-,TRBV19,TGTGCCAGTAGTATCGGTTATCAGCCCCAGCATTTT,CASSIGYQPQHF
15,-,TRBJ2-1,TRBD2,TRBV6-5,TGTGCCAGCAGTATGACTAGCGGGTCCTACAATGAGCAGTTCTTC,CASSMTSGSYNEQFF
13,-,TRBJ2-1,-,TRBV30,TGTGCCTGGCAGACCAGCTCCTACAATGAGCAGTTCTTC,CAWQTSSYNEQFF
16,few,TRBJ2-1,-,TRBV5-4,TGTGCCAGCAGCTTAGGTGGCGGGGGCAACTACAATGAGCAGTTCTTC,CASSLGGGGNYNEQFF
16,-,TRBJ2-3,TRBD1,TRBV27,TGTGCCAGCAGACCGGGACAGGGGTTTTTTACAGATACGCAGTATTTT,CASRPGQGFFTDTQYF
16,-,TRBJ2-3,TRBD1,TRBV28,TGTGCCAGCAGTGGGGACAGCGAGGAGTCGGCAGATACGCAGTATTTT,CASSGDSEESADTQYF
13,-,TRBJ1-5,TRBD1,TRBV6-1,TGTGCCAGCAGCGGACAGGGGTTTCAGCCCCAGCATTTT,CASSGQGFQPQHF
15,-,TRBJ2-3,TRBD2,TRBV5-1,TGCGCCAGCAGCTTGGCGACTAGCGGGTCGGATACGCAGTATTTT,CASSLATSGSDTQYF
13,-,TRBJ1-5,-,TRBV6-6,TGTGCCAGCAGTTACTCCGTGGATCGGCCCCAGCATTTT,CASSYSVDRPQHF
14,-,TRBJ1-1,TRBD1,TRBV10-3,TGTGCCATCAGTGACGGGACAGGGTACACTGAAGCTTTCTTT,CAISDGTGYTEAFF
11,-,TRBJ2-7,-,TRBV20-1,TGCAGTGCTACGGACAACTACGAGCAGTACTTC,CSATDNYEQYF
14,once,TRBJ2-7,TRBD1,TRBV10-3,TGTGCCAGCAGCTCGGGACAGGGTCCCAGCGAGCAGTACTTC,CASSSGQGPSEQYF
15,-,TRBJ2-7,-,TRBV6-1,TGTGCCAGCAGTGAAAGGACGACGAGCTCCTACGAGCAGTACTTC,CASSERTTSSYEQYF